These 2 T cell receptor beta chains share one sample of origin, sequenced in a study of technical replicates of blood from a handful of donors. Clones were read by immunoSEQ multiplex PCR, and TCRdb kept only the in-frame ones, dropping some. This sample carries about 56,000 clones, over 90% of them seen once, and the ten largest clones take just over 3%. Sequenced sample: PBMCs. The origin of the receptors is a human donor in good health. Some clones in this sample may be carry-over from other donors' samples.

The CDR3 loop reads CASSPPGQGIYEQYF. In DNA, the CDR3 is TGTGCCAGCTCACCACCGGGACAGGGGATTTACGAGCAGTACTTC. The V gene is TRBV18, the J gene TRBJ2-7; 10 bases line up with TRBD1. V gave up 0 bases and J gave up 4 bases; unmatched junction bases: 3. CDR1 and CDR2 (germline): KGHSH, LQKENI. The CDR3 runs to 15 residues. Full variable domain (remainder filled in from reference TRBV18 and TRBJ2-7): NAGVMQNPRHLVRRRGQEARLRCSPMKGHSHVYWYRQLPEEGLKFMVYLQKENIIDESGMPKERFSAEFPKEGPSILRIQQVVRGDSAAYFCASSPPGQGIYEQYFGPGTRLTVT.

This clone appeared a single time. V usage is TRBV7-2 and J usage is TRBJ2-1, with TRBD2 matching 13 bases. The CDR3 is 17 residues long. CDR1 is SGHTA and CDR2 is FQGNSA in the germline V gene. With 6 bases clipped from V and 2 bases from J, the junction kept 7 bases outside the gene matches. This chain's CDR3 is CASRGLAGSAPYNEQFF. The DNA of the CDR3 is TGTGCCAGCAGGGGACTAGCGGGATCGGCCCCCTACAATGAGCAGTTCTTC.